These 29 T cell receptor beta chains share one sample of origin, sequenced in a study of T-cell memory formation after mild COVID-19. TCRdb fed the 5' RACE reads into MiXCR, producing one record per CDR3 protein. The data show approximately 30,000 distinct CDR3 sequences, with about 16% seen just once and approximately 1.4% held by the top ten. Sequencing was performed on PBMCs or a T cell subset sorted from them (not recorded which). The receptors were sampled from an adult who had mild COVID-19 (a few samples of this study predate the infection). Cell type and time point are not known.

Many counts were recorded for this clonotype. This chain uses TRBV7-2 with TRBJ1-2; D is uncertain. V was pared by 1 base and J by 0 bases, with 9 bases between. The CDR3 totals 15 residues. The germline CDR1 and CDR2 sequences are SGHTA and FQGNSA. CDR3: CASSLVGETNYGYTF. The DNA for the CDR3 is TGTGCCAGCAGCTTAGTTGGGGAAACTAACTATGGCTACACCTTC.

This clonotype was recorded many times. This chain uses TRBV12-3 or TRBV12-4 with TRBJ2-5; 8 bases are a match to TRBD2. The J segment lost 5 bases and the V segment lost 7 bases, leaving 12 bases of the junction unmatched. This CDR3 is built from 15 residues. CDR3 nucleotide sequence: TGTGCCAGCAATCCCTCCGGACTAGCTGCGGAGACCCAGTACTTC. This gives the protein CASNPSGLAAETQYF.

The chain recombines TRBV29-1 with TRBJ1-3; D is unclear. Trimming took 0 bases from V and 6 from J, leaving 6 bases between them. Germline V CDR1 and CDR2: SQVTM, ANQGSEA. The CDR3 totals 12 residues. CDR3 sequence (DNA): TGCAGCGTTGAAGACCCAGAAAACACCATATATTTT. This sequence encodes CSVEDPENTIYF.

This chain joins TRBV20-1 and TRBJ1-1, with 11 bases identical to TRBD1. V was clipped by 0 bases and J by 1 base; unmatched bases: 4. CDR3 length equals 16 residues. CDR1 DFQATT and CDR2 SNEGSKA come from the germline V gene (reference sequence). This CDR3 is CSARDPGQGGNTEAFF. Here the CDR3 DNA reads TGCAGTGCTAGAGATCCGGGACAGGGGGGGAACACTGAAGCTTTCTTT.

This clonotype was recorded many times. J is TRBJ2-3 and V is TRBV5-1; the D gene could be TRBD1 or TRBD2 (6 bases each). This CDR3 spans 14 amino acids. V lost 1 base to trimming and J lost 3 bases, with 9 bases between them. The germline V gene encodes CDR1 SGHRS and CDR2 YFSETQ. The CDR3 coding sequence is TGCGCCAGCAGCTTGCGCGGGACAACAGATACGCAGTATTTT. Protein: CASSLRGTTDTQYF. The variable domain in full, completed from reference TRBV5-1 and TRBJ2-3, reads KAGVTQTPRYLIKTRGQQVTLSCSPISGHRSVSWYQQTPGQGLQFLFEYFSETQRNKGNFPGRFSGRQFSNSRSEMNVSTLELGDSALYLCASSLRGTTDTQYFGPGTRLTVL.

This clonotype showed up just a few times. It may be a read error: a sequence one base away is much more abundant. V usage is TRBV20-1 and J usage is TRBJ2-1; TRBD2 agrees at 8 bases. The germline CDR1 and CDR2 sequences are DFQATT and SNEGSKA (reference sequence). CDR3 size: 13 residues. CDR3 DNA sequence: TGCAGGGCCCGAGCGGGACTAGTAAATGAGCAGTTCTTC. Amino acids: CRARAGLVNEQFF.

This clonotype occurred many times. J is TRBJ1-1 and V is TRBV20-1; D uncertain. Germline V CDR1 and CDR2: DFQATT, SNEGSKA (reference sequence). The CDR3 spans 12 residues. The V end lost 5 bases, the J end lost 0 bases, and 7 bases lay between the germline ends. For the CDR3, the DNA is TGCAGTGCTCAACTTATGAACACTGAAGCTTTCTTT. Amino acid sequence: CSAQLMNTEAFF.

This clonotype was seen at least ten times. The rearrangement joins TRBV6-2 or TRBV6-3 to TRBJ1-2; weak D call: TRBD1 (5 bases). This CDR3 is built from 16 residues. CDR1 MNHEY and CDR2 SVGEGT come from the germline V gene. The germline V and J ends were trimmed by 6 bases and 6 bases, with 23 bases remaining between them. The CDR3 spells CASSRGDVRLRNGYTF. For the CDR3, the DNA is TGTGCCAGCAGCCGCGGGGACGTCCGTTTAAGGAATGGCTACACCTTC.

V gene TRBV15 combines with J gene TRBJ2-5; 9 bases are shared with TRBD2. V lost 5 bases to trimming and J lost 6 bases; unmatched junction nucleotides: 7. The CDR3 has 14 amino acids. Germline CDR1 and CDR2: LNHNV and YYDKDF (reference sequence). The CDR3 bases are TGTGCCACCAGCGGCGGGGGGGATCAGCAGACCCAGTACTTC. Its protein product is CATSGGGDQQTQYF.

This clonotype was picked up a small number of times. This chain connects TRBV6-2 or TRBV6-3 to TRBJ1-2; D remains ambiguous. The CDR3 length is 13 residues. CDR1 MNHEY and CDR2 SVGEGT come from the germline V gene. Trimming stripped 6 bases from V and 4 bases from J, with 12 bases between. The CDR3: CASRETVGYGYTF. In DNA form, the CDR3 reads TGTGCCAGCAGGGAGACTGTGGGCTATGGCTACACCTTC.

This clonotype occurred a few times. The chain joins TRBV5-1 to TRBJ2-7; the match to TRBD1 covers 9 bases. Looked up from germline, CDR1 is SGHRS and CDR2 is YFSETQ. V trimming: 3 bases; J trimming: 3 bases; junction bases outside the gene matches: 13. The CDR3 is made up of 17 amino acids. CDR3: CASSSGMQAGQGYEQYF. The CDR3 DNA sequence: TGCGCCAGCAGCTCAGGGATGCAGGCGGGACAGGGCTACGAGCAGTACTTC.

In its sample, this clonotype was seen many times. This chain joins TRBV7-3 and TRBJ1-2, with TRBD1 matching 8 bases. Germline V lookup: CDR1 SGHTA, CDR2 FQGTGA. Germline trimming cut 5 bases from V and 10 bases from J; bases unmatched to any gene: 18. The CDR3 is 16 residues long. CDR3 amino acids: CASSPPTPGQGSVYTF. The CDR3 nucleotides are TGTGCCAGCAGCCCCCCGACCCCAGGACAGGGCTCGGTCTACACCTTC.

The chain carries TRBV7-9 and TRBJ1-3; D not certain. Trimming left V 4 bases short and J 0 bases short, with 7 bases between. Germline lookup yields CDR1 SEHNR and CDR2 FQNEAQ (reference sequence). The CDR3 is made up of 14 amino acids. CDR3 bases: TGTGCCAGCAGCTACGGAGCCTCTGGAAACACCATATATTTT. Amino acids: CASSYGASGNTIYF.

This clonotype was found many times. The chain joins TRBV3-1 to TRBJ2-5; no definite D call. V was pared by 1 base and J by 3 bases, with 12 bases between. Germline values: CDR1 LGHDT, CDR2 YNNKEL (reference sequence). The CDR3 has 15 amino acids. The DNA for the CDR3 is TGTGCCAGCAGCCAAGTTAGCAGCGAGAAAGAGACCCAGTACTTC. Translating gives CASSQVSSEKETQYF.

This clonotype was recorded at least ten times. J is TRBJ1-3 and V is TRBV7-6; D may be TRBD1 (6 bases). V was shortened by 5 bases and J by 0 bases, with 8 bases between the two germline ends. Germline V gives CDR1 SGHVS, CDR2 FNYEAQ. The CDR3 sequence is 14 residues long. The CDR3 protein is CASSRQVSGNTIYF. In nucleotides, the CDR3 is TGTGCCAGCAGCCGACAGGTCTCTGGAAACACCATATATTTT.

This clonotype was found many times. The chain recombines TRBV4-3 with TRBJ2-5; 7 positions match TRBD1. This CDR3 contains 14 residues. J was trimmed by 2 bases and V by 5 bases; bases with no gene match: 5. CDR1 is LGHNA, CDR2 YSLEER, per germline. Written as DNA, the CDR3 is TGCGCCAGCAGCAAAGGGACAGATCAAGAGACCCAGTACTTC. As protein: CASSKGTDQETQYF.

This clonotype is medium-sized in the sample. This chain connects TRBV6-5 to TRBJ2-1; 10 positions agree with TRBD1. The CDR3 is 13 residues long. J lost 10 bases, V lost 6 bases, and 6 bases had no gene match. Germline loops: CDR1 MNHEY, CDR2 SVGAGI. CDR3 loop: CASSKTGGNEQFF. CDR3 sequence (DNA): TGTGCCAGCAGCAAGACAGGGGGCAACGAGCAGTTCTTC.

This clonotype was recorded many times. The rearrangement links TRBV18 to TRBJ2-7; D possibly corresponds to TRBD1 (6 bases). The CDR3 runs 13 residues. CDR1 and CDR2 (germline): KGHSH, LQKENI. The V and J ends lost 3 bases and 6 bases respectively, with 12 bases between them. DNA for the CDR3: TGTGCCAGCTCACCCCGGGACAACGTCGAGCAGTACTTC. Its translation: CASSPRDNVEQYF. The full variable domain, with the rest looked up from reference TRBV18 and TRBJ2-7, is NAGVMQNPRHLVRRRGQEARLRCSPMKGHSHVYWYRQLPEEGLKFMVYLQKENIIDESGMPKERFSAEFPKEGPSILRIQQVVRGDSAAYFCASSPRDNVEQYFGPGTRLTVT.

This clonotype is medium-sized within its sample. The rearrangement links TRBV7-9 to TRBJ2-2; 8 bases align to TRBD1. V lost 5 bases, J lost 4 bases, and 6 bases stayed unmatched. Per the germline V gene, CDR1 is SEHNR and CDR2 is FQNEAQ (reference sequence). The CDR3 runs 15 residues. In DNA form, the CDR3 reads TGTGCCAGCAGCCAAGGACAGGGACCCACCGGGGAGCTGTTTTTT. Translating it yields CASSQGQGPTGELFF.

This clonotype was counted ten times or more. The V and J genes are TRBV7-2 and TRBJ2-6; no clear D gene. Germline V lookup: CDR1 SGHTA, CDR2 FQGNSA. This CDR3 is built from 18 residues. Trimming took off 0 bases at V and 0 bases at J, with 12 bases between the two ends. The CDR3 region has the DNA TGTGCCAGCAGCTTAGCAGCTGGACGGTACTCTGGGGCCAACGTCCTGACTTTC. It yields the protein CASSLAAGRYSGANVLTF.

This clonotype was counted a few times. The rearrangement joins TRBV6-1 to TRBJ2-3; TRBD1 matches 11 bases. Losses at the gene ends were 8 bases for V and 3 bases for J; bases not matched to a gene: 4. The CDR3 runs to 14 residues. The germline V gene encodes CDR1 MNHNS and CDR2 SASEGT. Here the CDR3 reads CASLRDRGTDTQYF. Here the CDR3 DNA reads TGTGCCAGCCTCCGGGACAGGGGGACAGATACGCAGTATTTT.

For the CDR3, the DNA is TGTGCCAGCAGCCCCGTGGGGGGCAGTGAAACGCAGTATTTT. This codes for CASSPVGGSETQYF. This chain joins TRBV7-2 and TRBJ2-3; D assignment may be TRBD1 or TRBD2 (6 bases each). V lost 5 bases and J 9 bases, leaving 18 bases between the germline ends. Per the germline V gene, CDR1 is SGHTA and CDR2 is FQGNSA. This CDR3 spans 14 amino acids.

At least ten counts were recorded for this clonotype. The chain uses TRBV24-1 and TRBJ2-1; 7 bases line up with TRBD2. Germline assignment: CDR1 KGHDR and CDR2 SFDVKD. The CDR3 totals 14 residues. V lost 1 base to trimming and J lost 10 bases; unmatched junction nucleotides: 6. CDR3: CATSDLGRGGEQFF. CDR3 in DNA: TGTGCCACCAGTGATTTAGGGAGGGGTGGAGAGCAGTTCTTC.

This clonotype appeared many times. V gene TRBV25-1 combines with J gene TRBJ2-2; possibly TRBD1 for D (6 bases). This CDR3 comprises 13 residues. Looked up from germline, CDR1 is MGHDK and CDR2 is SYGVNS. V lost 9 bases, J lost 4 bases, and 12 bases lay in between. DNA for the CDR3: TGTGCCAGTTGCTCAGGGGCCACCGGGGAGCTGTTTTTT. It specifies CASCSGATGELFF.

This clonotype has at least ten counts. The chain uses TRBV7-9 and TRBJ1-4, with D unresolved. The ends were cut back, 5 bases at V and 1 base at J, with 8 bases in the middle. The CDR3 totals 14 residues. Germline values: CDR1 SEHNR, CDR2 FQNEAQ (reference sequence). CDR3 loop: CASSPHQTNEKLFF. CDR3 DNA: TGTGCCAGCAGCCCACACCAAACTAATGAAAAACTGTTTTTT.

In this sample, this clonotype turned up once. The CDR3 region has the DNA TGTGCCAGCAGTTCAGGGGGACAGAACACTGAAGCTTTCTTT. It specifies CASSSGGQNTEAFF. The genes are TRBV12-3 or TRBV12-4 and TRBJ1-1, with 7 bases identical to TRBD1. V lost 4 bases to trimming and J lost 1 base; unmatched junction nucleotides: 3. This CDR3 has 14 amino acids.

This clonotype has a count of ten or more. The J gene is TRBJ1-1, the V gene TRBV7-9, with D perhaps matching TRBD1 (5 bases). The V end lost 5 bases, the J end lost 0 bases, and 10 bases lay between the germline ends. Looked up from germline, CDR1 is SEHNR and CDR2 is FQNEAQ (reference sequence). The CDR3 has 14 amino acids. CDR3 sequence: CASSPGRLNTEAFF. As DNA, the CDR3 is TGTGCCAGCAGCCCGGGACGATTGAACACTGAAGCTTTCTTT.

In its sample, this clonotype was seen many times. This chain connects TRBV20-1 to TRBJ2-3; 8 bases fit TRBD1. Germline V lookup: CDR1 DFQATT, CDR2 SNEGSKA (reference sequence). Trimming at V came to 6 bases and at J to 5 bases, leaving 10 bases not matched to a gene. The CDR3 has 14 residues. The CDR3 DNA reads TGCAGTGCCCCGAGACAGGGGAGGCGAGATACGCAGTATTTT. Amino acid sequence: CSAPRQGRRDTQYF.

This clonotype has ten or more counts. The chain uses TRBV29-1 and TRBJ2-5; tentative D call: TRBD2 (6 bases). Per germline, CDR1 SQVTM and CDR2 ANQGSEA. V was cut by 3 bases and J by 5 bases, with 19 bases left in between. This CDR3 is built from 15 residues. The CDR3 region is CSVESPGTRGETQYF. Here the CDR3 DNA reads TGCAGCGTTGAGAGCCCCGGGACCCGGGGGGAGACCCAGTACTTC.